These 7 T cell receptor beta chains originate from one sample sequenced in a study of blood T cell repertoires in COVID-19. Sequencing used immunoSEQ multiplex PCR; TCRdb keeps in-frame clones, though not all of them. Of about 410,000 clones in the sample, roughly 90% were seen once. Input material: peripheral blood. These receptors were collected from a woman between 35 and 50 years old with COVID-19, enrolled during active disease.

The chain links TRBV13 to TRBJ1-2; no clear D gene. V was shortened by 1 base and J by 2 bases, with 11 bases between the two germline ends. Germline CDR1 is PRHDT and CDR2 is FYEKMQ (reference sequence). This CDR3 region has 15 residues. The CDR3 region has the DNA TGTGCCAGCAGCTTAGCCGGCAGGCGAAACTATGGCTACACCTTC. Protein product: CASSLAGRRNYGYTF.

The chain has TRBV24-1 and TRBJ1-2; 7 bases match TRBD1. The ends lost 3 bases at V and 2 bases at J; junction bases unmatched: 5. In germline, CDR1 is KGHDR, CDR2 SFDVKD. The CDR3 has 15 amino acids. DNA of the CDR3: TGTGCCACCAGTGATACTTGGGACAGCAACTATGGCTACACCTTC. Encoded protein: CATSDTWDSNYGYTF.

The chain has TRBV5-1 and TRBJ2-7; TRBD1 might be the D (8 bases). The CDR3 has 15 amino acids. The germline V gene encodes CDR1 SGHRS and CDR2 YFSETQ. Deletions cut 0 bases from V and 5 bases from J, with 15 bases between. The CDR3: CASSLVTGGVNEQYF. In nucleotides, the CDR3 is TGCGCCAGCAGCTTGGTCACAGGGGGGGTAAACGAGCAGTACTTC.

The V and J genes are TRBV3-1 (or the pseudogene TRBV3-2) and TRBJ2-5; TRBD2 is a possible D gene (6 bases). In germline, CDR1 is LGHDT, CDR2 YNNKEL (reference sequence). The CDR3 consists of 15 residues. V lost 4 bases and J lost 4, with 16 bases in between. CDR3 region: CASSPPPGERETQYF. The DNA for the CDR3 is TGTGCCAGCAGCCCCCCTCCGGGAGAACGAGAGACCCAGTACTTC.

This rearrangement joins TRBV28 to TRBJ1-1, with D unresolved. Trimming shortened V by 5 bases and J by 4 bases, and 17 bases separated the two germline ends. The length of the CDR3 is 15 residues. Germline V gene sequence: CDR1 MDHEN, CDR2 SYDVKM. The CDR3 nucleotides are TGTGCCAGCAGTCACAGATTTCGGAGGGTCACTGAAGCTTTCTTT. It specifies CASSHRFRRVTEAFF.

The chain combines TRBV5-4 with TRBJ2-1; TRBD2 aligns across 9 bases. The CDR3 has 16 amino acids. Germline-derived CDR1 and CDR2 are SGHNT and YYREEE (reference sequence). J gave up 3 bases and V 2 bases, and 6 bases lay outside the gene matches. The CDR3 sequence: CASSFGGRANYNEQFF. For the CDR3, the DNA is TGTGCCAGCAGCTTTGGCGGGAGGGCCAACTACAATGAGCAGTTCTTC. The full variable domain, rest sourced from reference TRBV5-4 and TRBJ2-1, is ETGVTQSPTHLIKTRGQQVTLRCSSQSGHNTVSWYQQALGQGPQFIFQYYREEENGRGNFPPRFSGLQFPNYSSELNVNALELDDSALYLCASSFGGRANYNEQFFGPGTRLTVL.

CDR3 sequence reads: CASTEGQVNQPQHF. The DNA of the CDR3 is TGTGCCAGCACCGAGGGACAGGTCAATCAGCCCCAGCATTTT. This chain links TRBV2 with TRBJ1-5, with TRBD1 identical over 8 bases. V trimming: 7 bases; J trimming: 3 bases; junction bases outside the gene matches: 5. The CDR3 sequence is 14 residues long. Germline CDR1 is SNHLY and CDR2 is FYNNEI.